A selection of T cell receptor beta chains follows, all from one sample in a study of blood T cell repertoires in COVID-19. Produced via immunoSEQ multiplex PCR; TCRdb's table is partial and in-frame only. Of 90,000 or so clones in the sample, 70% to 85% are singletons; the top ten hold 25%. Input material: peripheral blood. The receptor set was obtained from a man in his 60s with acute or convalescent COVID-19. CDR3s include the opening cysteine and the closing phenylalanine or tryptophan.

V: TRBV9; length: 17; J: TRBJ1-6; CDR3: CASSPGQGYSYNSPLHF
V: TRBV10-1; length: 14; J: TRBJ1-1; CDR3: CASSESTGNTEAFF
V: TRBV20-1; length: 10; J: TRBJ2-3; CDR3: CSGSRDTQYF
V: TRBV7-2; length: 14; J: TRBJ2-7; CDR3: CASSLSGTLPEQYF
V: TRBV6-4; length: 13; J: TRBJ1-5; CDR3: CASSPQTNQPQHF
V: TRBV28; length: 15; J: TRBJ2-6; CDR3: CASRQQGSGANVLTF
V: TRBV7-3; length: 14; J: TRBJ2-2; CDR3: CASTGQPNTGELFF
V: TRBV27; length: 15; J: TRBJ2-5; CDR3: CASSSHRGLQETQYF
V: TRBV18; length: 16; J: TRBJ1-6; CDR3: CASSQNARTNNSPLHF
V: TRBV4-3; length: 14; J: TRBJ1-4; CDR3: CASSQSQGNEKLFF
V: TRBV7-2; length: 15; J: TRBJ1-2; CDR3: CASSLYGWGFYGYTF
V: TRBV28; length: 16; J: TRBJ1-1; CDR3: CASSSMTGKFNTEAFF
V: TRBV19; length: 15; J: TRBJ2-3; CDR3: CASSMFSGGTDTQYF
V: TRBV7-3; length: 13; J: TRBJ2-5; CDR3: CASSLVGGETQYF
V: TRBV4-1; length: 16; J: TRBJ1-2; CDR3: CASSPSERMMGYGYTF
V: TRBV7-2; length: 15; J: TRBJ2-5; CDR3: CASILGQGVQETQYF
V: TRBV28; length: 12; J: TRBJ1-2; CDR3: CASRPTQGSYTF
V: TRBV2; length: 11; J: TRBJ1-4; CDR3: CASKRNEKLFF
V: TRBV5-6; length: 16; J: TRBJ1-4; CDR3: CASSFGTGALNEKLFF
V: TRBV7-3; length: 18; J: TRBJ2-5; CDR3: CASSLRPGAEGGLKTQYF
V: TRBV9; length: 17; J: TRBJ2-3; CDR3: CASSVGMKRGGADTQYF
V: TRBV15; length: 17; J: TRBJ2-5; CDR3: CATSRGDWTSGQETQYF
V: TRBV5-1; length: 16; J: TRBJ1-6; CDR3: CASSLNTYSYNSPLHF
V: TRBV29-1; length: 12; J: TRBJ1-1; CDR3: CSGGTGEWKAFF
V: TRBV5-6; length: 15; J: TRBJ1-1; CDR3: CASSLPQGRNTEAFF
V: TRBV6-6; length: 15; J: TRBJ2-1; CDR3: CASIPSGGRYIEGFF
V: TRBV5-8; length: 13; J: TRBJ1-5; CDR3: CASSPVEWQPQHF
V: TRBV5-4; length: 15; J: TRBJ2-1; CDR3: CASSQGTGWDNEQFF
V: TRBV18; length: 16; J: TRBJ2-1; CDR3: CASSPMGLGSYNEQFF
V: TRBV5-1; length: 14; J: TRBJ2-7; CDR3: CASSPLAGNYEQYF
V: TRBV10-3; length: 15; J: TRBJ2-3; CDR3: CAIREGEGSPDTQYF
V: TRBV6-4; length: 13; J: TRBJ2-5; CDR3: CASRQGFQETQYF
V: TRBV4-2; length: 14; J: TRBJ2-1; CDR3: CASSPGTGFREQFF
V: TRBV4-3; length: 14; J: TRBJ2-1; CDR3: CASSPNLALDEQFF
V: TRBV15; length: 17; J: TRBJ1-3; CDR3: CATSRDQVGRSGNTIYF
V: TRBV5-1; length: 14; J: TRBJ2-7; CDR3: CASSLDLYSYEQYF
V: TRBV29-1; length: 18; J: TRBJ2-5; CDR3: CSVADRVPGQGFKETQYF
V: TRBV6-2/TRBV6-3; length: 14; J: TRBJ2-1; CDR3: CASSHSWGNNEQFF
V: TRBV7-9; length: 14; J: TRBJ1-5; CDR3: CASSVDRGDQPQHF
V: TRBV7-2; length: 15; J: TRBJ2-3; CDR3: CASSRRAQVADTQYF
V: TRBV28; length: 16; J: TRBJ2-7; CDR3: CASSSQTGTGFYEQYF
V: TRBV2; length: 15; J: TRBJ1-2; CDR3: CASSEAMGTGYGYTF
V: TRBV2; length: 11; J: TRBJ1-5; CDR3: CASSVSGPQHF
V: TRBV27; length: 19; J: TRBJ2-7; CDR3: CASTPRRTSGGGSSYEQYF
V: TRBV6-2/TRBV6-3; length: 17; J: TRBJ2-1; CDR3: CASSYSRTGLARNEQFF
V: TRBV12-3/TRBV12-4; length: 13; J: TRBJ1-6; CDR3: CASRGGGDSPLHF
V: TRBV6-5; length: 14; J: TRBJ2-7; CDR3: CASRPGSPPYEQYF
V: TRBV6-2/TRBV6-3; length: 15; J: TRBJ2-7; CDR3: CASSDRIDSSYEQYF
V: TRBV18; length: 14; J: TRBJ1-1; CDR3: CASSHSDSYTEAFF
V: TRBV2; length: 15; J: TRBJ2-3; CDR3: CASSGGLGFWDTQYF
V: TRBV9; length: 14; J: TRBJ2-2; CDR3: CASSIRQSAGELFF
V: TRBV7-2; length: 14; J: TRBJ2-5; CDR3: CASSPGLVPGTQYF